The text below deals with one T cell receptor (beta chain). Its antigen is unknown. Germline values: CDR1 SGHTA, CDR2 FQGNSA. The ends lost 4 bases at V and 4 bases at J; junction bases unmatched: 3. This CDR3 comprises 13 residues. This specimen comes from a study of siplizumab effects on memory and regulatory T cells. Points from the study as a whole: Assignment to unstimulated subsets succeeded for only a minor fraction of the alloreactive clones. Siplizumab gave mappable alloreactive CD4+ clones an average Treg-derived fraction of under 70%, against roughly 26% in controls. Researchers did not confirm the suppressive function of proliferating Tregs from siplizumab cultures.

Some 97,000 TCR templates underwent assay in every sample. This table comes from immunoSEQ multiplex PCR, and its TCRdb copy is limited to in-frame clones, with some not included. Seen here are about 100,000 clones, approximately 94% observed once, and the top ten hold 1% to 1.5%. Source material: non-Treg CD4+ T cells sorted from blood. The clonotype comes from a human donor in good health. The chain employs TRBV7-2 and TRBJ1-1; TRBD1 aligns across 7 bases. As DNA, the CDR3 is TGTGCCAGCAGCTCGACAGGGAGCACTGAAGCTTTCTTT. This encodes CASSSTGSTEAFF. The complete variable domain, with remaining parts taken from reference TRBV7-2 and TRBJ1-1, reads GAGVSQSPSNKVTEKGKDVELRCDPISGHTALYWYRQSLGQGLEFLIYFQGNSAPDKSGLPSDRFSAERTGGSVSTLTIQRTQQEDSAVYLCASSSTGSTEAFFGQGTRLTVV.